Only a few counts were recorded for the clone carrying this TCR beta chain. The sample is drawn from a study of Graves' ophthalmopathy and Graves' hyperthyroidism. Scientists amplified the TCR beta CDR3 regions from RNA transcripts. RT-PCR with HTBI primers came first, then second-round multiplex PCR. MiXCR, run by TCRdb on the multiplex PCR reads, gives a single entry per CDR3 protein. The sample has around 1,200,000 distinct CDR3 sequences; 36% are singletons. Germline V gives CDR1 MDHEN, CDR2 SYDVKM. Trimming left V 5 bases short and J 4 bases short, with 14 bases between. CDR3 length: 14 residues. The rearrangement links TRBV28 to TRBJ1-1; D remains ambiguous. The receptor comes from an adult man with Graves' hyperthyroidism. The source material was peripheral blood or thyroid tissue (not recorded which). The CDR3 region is CASSPWKEFTEAFF. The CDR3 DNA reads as TGTGCCAGCAGTCCTTGGAAGGAGTTCACTGAAGCTTTCTTT.